This T cell receptor beta chain was captured by sequencing in a study of CD8+ T cells in alopecia areata (dated by TCRdb to the late 2010s). Context from the whole study: To study T cell clonal expansion in alopecia areata, the researchers applied high-throughput TCRbeta sequencing to both the C3H/HeJ mouse model and human patients. Clonality in the scalp was compared among normal scalp (n=4), patchy alopecia areata scalp (n=8), and alopecia totalis/universalis scalp (n=8). In humans, TCRbeta sequencing was performed on scalp tissue and on sorted CD4+ and CD8+ peripheral blood T cells from healthy controls and from patients with patchy or totalis/universalis alopecia areata. RNA was extracted with the PAXgene miRNA kit for fixed scalp, the miRNeasy kit for PBMCs, and the RNeasy kit for mouse skin. TCRbeta CDR3 regions were amplified by immunoSEQ multiplex PCR using 35 Vbeta forward and 13 Jbeta reverse primers.

This clone was seen more than once but under ten times. Its antigen is not yet known. No qualities accompany the bases; no much larger clone lies one base away. From a lookup of the germline V gene, CDR1 and CDR2 are MDHEN and SYDVKM. The V and J ends are trimmed by 7 bases and 4 bases, leaving 7 bases between them. Its CDR3 holds 11 amino acids, cysteine through phenylalanine. Only the CDR3 DNA is retained, 33 bases long and in frame from the first base. Library construction relied on the immunoSEQ multiplex PCR assay. For TCR sequencing, RNA was extracted from every sample and reverse transcribed into cDNA to serve as template. SuperScript III was used for first-strand cDNA synthesis, primed with a 2:1 mix of oligo-dT and random hexamers. A synthetic immune receptor repertoire was used to assess amplification bias, and residual bias was removed computationally. The study's own analysis went as follows. After raw reads were preprocessed to remove errors, the CDR3 was defined following IMGT conventions as running from the conserved cysteine to phenylalanine. To get clonality, Shannon entropy was normalized by log2 of the number of productive unique TCRs and the result was subtracted from 1. CD4 or CD8 identity of scalp clones was inferred by cross-referencing scalp TCRbeta sequences with sorted blood CD4 and CD8 repertoires. TCRdb carries this immuneACCESS record with in-frame sequences only. Its versions omit some clonotypes, under half of them owing to an unresolved V gene in the studies checked, with the rest unexplained. V and J calls and clone size are as listed in that table; D and trimming were resolved from the DNA. The sample table shows around 35,000 clones, and roughly half are seen once. Around 40% of the sample comes from the top ten.

Beyond this particular receptor, the publication reports: Compared with normal scalp, lesional scalp, particularly in alopecia totalis/universalis, had higher clonality and more expanded CD8+ clones, which suggests antigenic drive. Shared TCR sequences between patients were less evident than in mice, which may be partly attributable to HLA diversity in the patient population. Resident alphabeta T cells in normal human skin are also sequenced, complicating scalp TCR repertoire analysis, unlike mouse skin dominated by gammadelta T cells.

Lesional scalp punch biopsies and peripheral blood were collected from alopecia areata patients. PBMCs were separated by density centrifugation and stained for CD3, CD4 and CD8, after which CD4+ and CD8+ T cells were sorted on a FACSAria. The untreated alopecia areata patients were recruited through a multicenter biomarker study. Blood CD8+ T cells from about 5 biomarker-study patients were further sorted into NKG2D-low and NKG2D-high fractions. This TCR was sampled from a human donor with alopecia areata. The material sequenced was NKG2D-high CD8+ T cells sorted from blood. The sample's cell subset or site, from its label and the paper: sorted CD8+ NKG2D-high blood T cells. The chain was built from TRBV28 and TRBJ1-1; no D segment can be confidently identified. The sequenced DNA is TGTGCCAGCACCCCGGGCACTGAAGCTTTCTTT. This codes for CASTPGTEAFF.